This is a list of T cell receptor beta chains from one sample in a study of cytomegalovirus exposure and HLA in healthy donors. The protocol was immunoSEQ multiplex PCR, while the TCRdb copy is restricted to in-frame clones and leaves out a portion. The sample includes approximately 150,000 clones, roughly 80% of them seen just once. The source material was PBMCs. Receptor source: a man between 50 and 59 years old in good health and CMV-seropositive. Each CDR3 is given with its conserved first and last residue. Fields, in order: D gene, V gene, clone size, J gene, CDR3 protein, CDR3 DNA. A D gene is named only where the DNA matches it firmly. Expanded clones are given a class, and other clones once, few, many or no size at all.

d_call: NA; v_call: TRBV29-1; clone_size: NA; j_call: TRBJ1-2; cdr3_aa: CSVAVIYGYTF; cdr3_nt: TGCAGCGTAGCGGTGATCTATGGCTACACCTTC
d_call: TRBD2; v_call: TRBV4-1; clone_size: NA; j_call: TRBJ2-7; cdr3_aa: CASSQEWDLLAVTYEQYF; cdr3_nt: TGCGCCAGCAGCCAAGAATGGGATCTACTAGCGGTAACCTACGAGCAGTACTTC
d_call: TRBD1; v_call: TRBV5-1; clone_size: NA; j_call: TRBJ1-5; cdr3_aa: CASSLTGGEGQPQHF; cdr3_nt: TGCGCCAGCAGCTTAACAGGGGGCGAGGGTCAGCCCCAGCATTTT
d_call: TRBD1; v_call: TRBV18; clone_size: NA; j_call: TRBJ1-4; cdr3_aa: CASSREGAGEKLFF; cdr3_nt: TGTGCCAGCTCACGAGAGGGGGCTGGTGAAAAACTGTTTTTT
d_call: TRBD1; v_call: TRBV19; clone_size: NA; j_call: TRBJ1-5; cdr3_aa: CASSKTGQGAYQPQHF; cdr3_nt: TGTGCCAGTAGTAAAACCGGACAGGGAGCATATCAGCCCCAGCATTTT
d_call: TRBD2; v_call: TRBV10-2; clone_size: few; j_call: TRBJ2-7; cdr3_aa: CASRQAGGRNEQYF; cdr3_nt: TGCGCCAGCAGGCAGGCGGGGGGGCGCAACGAGCAGTACTTC
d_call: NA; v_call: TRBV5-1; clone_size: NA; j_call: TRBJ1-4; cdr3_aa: CASSLAPTGPRNEKLFF; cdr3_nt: TGCGCCAGCAGCTTGGCCCCCACAGGGCCCAGGAATGAAAAACTGTTTTTT
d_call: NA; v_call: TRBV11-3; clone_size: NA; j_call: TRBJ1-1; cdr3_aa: CASSSKGPAFF; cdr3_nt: TGTGCCAGCAGCTCCAAGGGGCCAGCTTTCTTT
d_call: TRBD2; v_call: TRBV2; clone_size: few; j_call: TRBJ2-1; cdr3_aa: CASSDGLVYEQFF; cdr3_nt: TGTGCCAGCAGTGATGGACTAGTGTACGAGCAGTTCTTC
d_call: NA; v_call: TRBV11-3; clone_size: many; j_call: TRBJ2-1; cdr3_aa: CASSTRTGEQFF; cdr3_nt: TGTGCCAGCAGCACCCGTACGGGTGAGCAGTTCTTC
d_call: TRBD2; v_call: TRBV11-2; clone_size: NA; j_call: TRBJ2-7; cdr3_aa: CASSSTSGKGREQYF; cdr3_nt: TGTGCCAGCAGCTCTACTAGCGGGAAGGGTAGGGAGCAGTACTTC
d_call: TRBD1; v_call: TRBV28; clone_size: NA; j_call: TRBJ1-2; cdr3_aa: CASRCAGTACYGYTF; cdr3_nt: TGTGCCAGCAGGTGCGCTGGGACAGCCTGCTATGGCTACACCTTC
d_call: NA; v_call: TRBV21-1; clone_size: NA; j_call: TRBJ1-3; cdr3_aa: CAKAGGQASGNTIYF; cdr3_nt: TGTGCCAAGGCAGGGGGACAGGCATCTGGAAACACCATATATTTT
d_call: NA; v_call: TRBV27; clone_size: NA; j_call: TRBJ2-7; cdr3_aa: CASRDPSGQTGEQYF; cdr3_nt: TGTGCCAGCCGAGATCCCAGCGGGCAAACGGGCGAGCAGTACTTC
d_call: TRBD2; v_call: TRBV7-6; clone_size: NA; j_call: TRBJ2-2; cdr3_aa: CASSLIPGLALGTGELFF; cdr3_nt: TGTGCCAGCAGCTTAATACCGGGACTAGCTTTGGGGACCGGGGAGCTGTTTTTT
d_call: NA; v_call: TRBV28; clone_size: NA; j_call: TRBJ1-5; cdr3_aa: CASTPSGEGDQPQHF; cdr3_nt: TGTGCCAGCACCCCCTCGGGGGAAGGGGATCAGCCCCAGCATTTT
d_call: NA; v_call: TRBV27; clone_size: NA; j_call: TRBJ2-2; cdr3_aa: CASSLLGIATGELFF; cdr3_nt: TGTGCCAGCAGTTTACTAGGTATAGCTACCGGGGAGCTGTTTTTT
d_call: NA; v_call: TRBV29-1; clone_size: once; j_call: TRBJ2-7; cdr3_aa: CSVEVQGYEQYF; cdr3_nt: TGCAGCGTTGAAGTCCAGGGCTACGAGCAGTACTTC
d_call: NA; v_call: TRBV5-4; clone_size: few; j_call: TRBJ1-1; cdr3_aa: CASLHGGGDTEAFF; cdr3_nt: TGTGCCAGCCTCCACGGGGGGGGTGACACTGAAGCTTTCTTT
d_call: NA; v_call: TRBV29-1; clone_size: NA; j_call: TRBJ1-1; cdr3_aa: CSVQGLWTEAFF; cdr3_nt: TGCAGCGTGCAGGGGTTATGGACTGAAGCTTTCTTT
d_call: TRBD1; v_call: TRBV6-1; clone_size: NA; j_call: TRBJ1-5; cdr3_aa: CASSDFGQGTNQPQHF; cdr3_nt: TGTGCCAGCAGTGACTTTGGACAGGGAACCAATCAGCCCCAGCATTTT
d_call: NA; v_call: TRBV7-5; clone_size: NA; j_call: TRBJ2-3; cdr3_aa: CARSAASGPRDTQYF; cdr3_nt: TGTGCCAGAAGCGCAGCTAGCGGGCCCAGGGATACGCAGTATTTT
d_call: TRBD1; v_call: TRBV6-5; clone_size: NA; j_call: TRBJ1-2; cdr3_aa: CASTYSTGEGYTF; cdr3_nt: TGTGCCAGCACCTACTCTACAGGGGAAGGCTACACCTTC
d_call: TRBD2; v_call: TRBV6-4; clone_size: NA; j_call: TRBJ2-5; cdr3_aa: CARDPSDSGRNSQETQYF; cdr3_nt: TGTGCCAGGGATCCATCTGATAGCGGGAGAAACTCCCAAGAGACCCAGTACTTC
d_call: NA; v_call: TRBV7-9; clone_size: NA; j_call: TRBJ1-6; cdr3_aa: CASSEYTSPLHF; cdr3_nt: TGTGCCAGCAGCGAGTATACTTCACCCCTCCACTTT
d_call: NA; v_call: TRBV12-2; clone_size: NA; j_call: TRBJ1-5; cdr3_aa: CASRLDTVNQPQHF; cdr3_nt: TGTGCAAGTCGCTTAGACACAGTGAATCAGCCCCAGCATTTT
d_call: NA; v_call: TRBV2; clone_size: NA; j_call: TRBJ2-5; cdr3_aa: CASSSGGALQETQYF; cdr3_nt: TGTGCCAGCAGTAGTGGGGGCGCGCTACAAGAGACCCAGTACTTC
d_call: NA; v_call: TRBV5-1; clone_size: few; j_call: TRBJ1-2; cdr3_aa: CASTPGLGYGYTF; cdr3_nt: TGCGCCAGCACCCCAGGGCTCGGGTATGGCTACACCTTC
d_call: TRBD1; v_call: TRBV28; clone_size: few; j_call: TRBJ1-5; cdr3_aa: CASSPGTGYNQPQHF; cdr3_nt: TGTGCCAGCAGTCCCGGGACAGGGTATAATCAGCCCCAGCATTTT
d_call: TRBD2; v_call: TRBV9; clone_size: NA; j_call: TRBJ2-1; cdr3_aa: CASSPSGSSYNEQFF; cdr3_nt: TGTGCCAGCAGCCCTAGCGGCAGCTCCTACAATGAGCAGTTCTTC
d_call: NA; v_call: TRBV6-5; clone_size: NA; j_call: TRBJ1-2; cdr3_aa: CASSYSAENGYTF; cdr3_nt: TGTGCCAGCAGTTACTCGGCAGAAAATGGCTACACCTTC
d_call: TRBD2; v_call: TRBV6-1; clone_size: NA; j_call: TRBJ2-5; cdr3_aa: CASSVPTSAETQYF; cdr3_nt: TGTGCCAGCAGTGTTCCGACTAGCGCTGAGACCCAGTACTTC
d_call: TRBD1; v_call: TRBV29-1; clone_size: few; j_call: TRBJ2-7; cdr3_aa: CSASGGELYEQYF; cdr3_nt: TGCAGCGCCTCAGGGGGCGAGCTCTACGAGCAGTACTTC
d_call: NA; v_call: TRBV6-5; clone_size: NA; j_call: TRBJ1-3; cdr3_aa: CASSYSTPGRRNTIYF; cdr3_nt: TGTGCCAGCAGTTACTCGACCCCAGGGCGTAGAAACACCATATATTTT
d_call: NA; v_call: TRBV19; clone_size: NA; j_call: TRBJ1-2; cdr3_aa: CASSRDSYGYTF; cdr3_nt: TGTGCCAGTAGCCGGGACTCGTATGGCTACACCTTC
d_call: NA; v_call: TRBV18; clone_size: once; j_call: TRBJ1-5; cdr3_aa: CASSPEEDQPQHF; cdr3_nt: TGTGCCAGCTCACCAGAGGAAGATCAGCCCCAGCATTTT
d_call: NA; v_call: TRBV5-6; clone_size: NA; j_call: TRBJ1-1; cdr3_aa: CASSSPGRVAFF; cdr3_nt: TGTGCCAGCAGCTCCCCAGGGCGCGTGGCTTTCTTT
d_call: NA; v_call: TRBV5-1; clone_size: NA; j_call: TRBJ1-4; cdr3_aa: CASSVGVGEKLFF; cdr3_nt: TGCGCCAGCAGTGTGGGAGTGGGGGAAAAACTGTTTTTT
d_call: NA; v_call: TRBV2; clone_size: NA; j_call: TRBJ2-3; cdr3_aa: CASSPGEGPDTQYF; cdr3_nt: TGTGCCAGCAGTCCAGGGGAGGGTCCAGATACGCAGTATTTT
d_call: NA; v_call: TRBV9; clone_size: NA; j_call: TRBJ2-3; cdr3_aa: CASSLRGSLSTDTQYF; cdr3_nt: TGTGCCAGCAGCCTTAGAGGGTCTCTGAGCACAGATACGCAGTATTTT
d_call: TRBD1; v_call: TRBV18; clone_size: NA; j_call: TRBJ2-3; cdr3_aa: CASSPLPQDRGRTDTQYF; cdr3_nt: TGTGCCAGCTCACCTCTCCCTCAGGACAGGGGGAGAACAGATACGCAGTATTTT
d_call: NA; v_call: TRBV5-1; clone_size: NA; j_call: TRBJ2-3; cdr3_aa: CASSTAGWGTDTQYF; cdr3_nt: TGCGCCAGCAGTACGGCGGGGTGGGGGACAGATACGCAGTATTTT
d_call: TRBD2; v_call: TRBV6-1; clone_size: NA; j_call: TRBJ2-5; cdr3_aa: CASSEPMTSGGAETQYF; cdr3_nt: TGTGCCAGCAGTGAACCTATGACTAGCGGGGGGGCGGAGACCCAGTACTTC
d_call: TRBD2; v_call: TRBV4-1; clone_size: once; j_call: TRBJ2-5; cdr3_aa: CASSQALAGRLKETQYF; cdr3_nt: TGCGCCAGCAGCCAGGCACTAGCGGGCAGATTAAAAGAGACCCAGTACTTC
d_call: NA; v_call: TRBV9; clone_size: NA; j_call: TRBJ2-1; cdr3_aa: CASSVSSGYNEQFF; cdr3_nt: TGTGCCAGCAGCGTATCGTCGGGGTACAATGAGCAGTTCTTC